A single sample gave rise to the 7 T cell receptor beta chains below, sequenced in a study of tumor T cells in aggressive B-cell lymphoma. Data came from immunoSEQ multiplex PCR; TCRdb stores just in-frame clones and leaves some out. Found here are approximately 1,600 clones, 90% to 95% of them singletons; the top ten hold about 3%. Source material: tumor tissue. The source of these receptors is an adult with diffuse large B cell lymphoma.

The rearrangement joins TRBV19 to TRBJ2-2; 8 nucleotides align to TRBD2. Germline V lookup: CDR1 LNHDA, CDR2 SQIVND (reference sequence). The CDR3 runs to 14 residues. After removal of 10 bases from V and 4 bases from J, the junction contained 8 bases not matched to a gene. CDR3 coding DNA: TGTGCCACGGGGGGGGGCACGGGCACCGGGGAGCTGTTTTTT. The encoded protein is CATGGGTGTGELFF.

This chain joins TRBV5-6 and TRBJ1-4, with D possibly TRBD1 on 6 matching bases. Germline V CDR1 and CDR2: SGHDT, YYEEEE. The CDR3 runs 15 residues. Trimming pared 4 bases from V and 2 bases from J, leaving 12 bases between. The CDR3 here is CASSPRGQTNEKLFF. CDR3 nucleotide sequence: TGTGCCAGCAGCCCCCGAGGACAGACTAATGAAAAACTGTTTTTT.

V usage is TRBV6-1 and J usage is TRBJ1-1; D may be TRBD1 (6 bases). Trimming stripped 2 bases from V and 3 bases from J, with 13 bases between. Germline values: CDR1 MNHNS, CDR2 SASEGT. This CDR3 contains 15 residues. In nucleotides, the CDR3 is TGTGCCAGCAGTGAATATCAGGGGTCGGACACTGAAGCTTTCTTT. Translated: CASSEYQGSDTEAFF.

This clone was counted a few times. The CDR3 loop is CAISGGLMNTEAFF. The DNA for the CDR3 is TGTGCCATCAGTGGGGGACTTATGAACACTGAAGCTTTCTTT. V usage is TRBV10-3 and J usage is TRBJ1-1; possibly TRBD1 for D (5 bases). This CDR3 has 14 amino acids. The germline gives CDR1 ENHRY, CDR2 SYGVKD. V was shortened by 4 bases and J by 0 bases, with 9 bases between the two germline ends.

This chain links TRBV11-2 with TRBJ1-5; D unresolved. Germline CDR1 and CDR2: SGHAT and FQNNGV. The CDR3 is made up of 13 amino acids. Trimming pared 3 bases from V and 3 bases from J, leaving 6 bases between. This chain's CDR3 is CASSFQYNQPQHF. For the CDR3, the DNA is TGTGCCAGCAGCTTCCAGTACAATCAGCCCCAGCATTTT. The full variable domain, rest sourced from reference TRBV11-2 and TRBJ1-5, is EAGVAQSPRYKIIEKRQSVAFWCNPISGHATLYWYQQILGQGPKLLIQFQNNGVVDDSQLPKDRFSAERLKGVDSTLKIQPAKLEDSAVYLCASSFQYNQPQHFGDGTRLSIL.

The chain employs TRBV6-6 and TRBJ1-1; no firm D call. CDR3 length: 15 amino acids. Trimming left V 8 bases short and J 4 bases short, with 20 bases between. Per the germline V gene, CDR1 is MNHNY and CDR2 is SVGAGI (reference sequence). The CDR3 DNA reads TGTGCCAGCCTCTCCGAGGGAACCAAAGGCACTGAAGCTTTCTTT. Its protein product is CASLSEGTKGTEAFF.

The V gene is TRBV19, the J gene TRBJ2-7; possibly TRBD1 for D (6 bases). This CDR3 has 14 amino acids. Germline V gene data show CDR1 as LNHDA and CDR2 as SQIVND (reference sequence). V was shortened by 5 bases and J by 6 bases, with 17 bases between the two germline ends. The CDR3 loop reads CASSFSGTRGEQYF. The CDR3 region has the DNA TGTGCCAGTAGTTTCTCCGGGACCAGGGGCGAGCAGTACTTC.